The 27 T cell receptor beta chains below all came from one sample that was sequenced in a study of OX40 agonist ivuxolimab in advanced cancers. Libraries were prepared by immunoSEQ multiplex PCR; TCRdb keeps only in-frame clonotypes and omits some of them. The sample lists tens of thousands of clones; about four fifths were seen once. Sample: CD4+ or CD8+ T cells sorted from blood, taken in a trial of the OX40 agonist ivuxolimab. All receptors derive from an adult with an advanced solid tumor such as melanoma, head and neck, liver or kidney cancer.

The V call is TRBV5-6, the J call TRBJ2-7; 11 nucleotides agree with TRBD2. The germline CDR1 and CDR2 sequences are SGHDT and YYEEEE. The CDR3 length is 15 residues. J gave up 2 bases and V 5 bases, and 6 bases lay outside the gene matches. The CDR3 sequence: CASRGTSGEPYEQYF. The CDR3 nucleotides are TGTGCCAGCAGGGGGACTAGCGGTGAACCCTACGAGCAGTACTTC.

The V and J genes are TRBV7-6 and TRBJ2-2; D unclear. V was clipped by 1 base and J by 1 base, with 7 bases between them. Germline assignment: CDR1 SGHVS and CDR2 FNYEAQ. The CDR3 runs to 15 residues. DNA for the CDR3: TGTGCCAGCAGCTTAGGTCCTCAGAACACCGGGGAGCTGTTTTTT. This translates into CASSLGPQNTGELFF.

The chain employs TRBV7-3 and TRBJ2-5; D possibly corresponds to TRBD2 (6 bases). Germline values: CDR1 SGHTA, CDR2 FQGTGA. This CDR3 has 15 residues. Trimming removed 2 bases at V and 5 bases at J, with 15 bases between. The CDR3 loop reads CASSLDGGGGETQYF. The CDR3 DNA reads TGTGCCAGCAGCTTAGACGGGGGAGGCGGGGAGACCCAGTACTTC.

This chain's CDR3 is CASSYSNRRNTEAFF. The CDR3, as DNA: TGTGCCAGCAGTTACTCGAACAGGAGGAACACTGAAGCTTTCTTT. The chain combines TRBV6-5 with TRBJ1-1, with D possibly matching TRBD1 (5 bases). CDR3 length equals 15 residues. V was trimmed by 0 bases and J by 1 base, leaving 9 bases between them. Germline V lookup: CDR1 MNHEY, CDR2 SVGAGI.

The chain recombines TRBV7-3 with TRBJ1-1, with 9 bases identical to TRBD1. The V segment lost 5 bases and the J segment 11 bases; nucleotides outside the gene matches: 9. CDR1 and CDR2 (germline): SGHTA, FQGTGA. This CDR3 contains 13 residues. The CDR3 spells CASSAGQGTNAFF. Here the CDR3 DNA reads TGTGCCAGCAGCGCCGGACAGGGGACAAACGCTTTCTTT.

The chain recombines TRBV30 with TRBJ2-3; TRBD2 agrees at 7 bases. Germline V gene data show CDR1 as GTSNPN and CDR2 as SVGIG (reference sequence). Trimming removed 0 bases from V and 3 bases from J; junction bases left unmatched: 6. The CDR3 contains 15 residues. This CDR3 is CAWSVSGVGTDTQYF. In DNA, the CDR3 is TGTGCCTGGAGTGTCAGCGGGGTTGGGACAGATACGCAGTATTTT.

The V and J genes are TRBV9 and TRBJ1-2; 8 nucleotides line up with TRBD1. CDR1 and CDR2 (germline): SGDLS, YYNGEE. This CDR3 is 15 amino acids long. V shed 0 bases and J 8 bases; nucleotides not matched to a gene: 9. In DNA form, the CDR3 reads TGTGCCAGCAGCGTAGTAGCGACAGGGGTAGGCGGCTACACCTTC. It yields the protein CASSVVATGVGGYTF.

CDR3 sequence (DNA): TGCGCCAGCAGCCAATCCCGAGGGTCCAGCTCTGGAAACACCATATATTTT. Its translation is CASSQSRGSSSGNTIYF. The V and J genes are TRBV4-3 and TRBJ1-3, with no clear D. Germline loops: CDR1 LGHNA, CDR2 YSLEER. The CDR3 covers 17 residues. The V end was cut by 2 bases, the J end by 0 bases, with 14 bases between.

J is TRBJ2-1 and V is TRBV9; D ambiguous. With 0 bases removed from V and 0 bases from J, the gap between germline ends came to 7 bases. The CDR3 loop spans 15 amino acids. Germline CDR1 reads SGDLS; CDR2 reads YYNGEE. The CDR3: CASSVVSSSYNEQFF. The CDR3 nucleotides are TGTGCCAGCAGCGTAGTGTCGAGCTCCTACAATGAGCAGTTCTTC.

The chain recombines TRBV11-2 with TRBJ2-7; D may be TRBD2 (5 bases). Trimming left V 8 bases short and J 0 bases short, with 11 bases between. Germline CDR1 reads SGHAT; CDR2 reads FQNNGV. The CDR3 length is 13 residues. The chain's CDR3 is CASRGWSSYEQYF. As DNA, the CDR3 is TGTGCCAGCCGGGGTTGGAGCTCCTACGAGCAGTACTTC.

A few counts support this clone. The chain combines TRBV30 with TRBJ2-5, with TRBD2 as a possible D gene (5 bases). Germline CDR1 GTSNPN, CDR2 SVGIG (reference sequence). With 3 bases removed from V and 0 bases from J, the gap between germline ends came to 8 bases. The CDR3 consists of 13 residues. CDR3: CAWSGGYQETQYF. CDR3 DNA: TGTGCCTGGAGCGGAGGCTACCAAGAGACCCAGTACTTC. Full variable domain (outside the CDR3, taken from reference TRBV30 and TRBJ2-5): SQTIHQWPATLVQPVGSPLSLECTVEGTSNPNLYWYRQAAGRGLQLLFYSVGIGQISSEVPQNLSASRPQDRQFILSSKKLLLSDSGFYLCAWSGGYQETQYFGPGTRLLVL.

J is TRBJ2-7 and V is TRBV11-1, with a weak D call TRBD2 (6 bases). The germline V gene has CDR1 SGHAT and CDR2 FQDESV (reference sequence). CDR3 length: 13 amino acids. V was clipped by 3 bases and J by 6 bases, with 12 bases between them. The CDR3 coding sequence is TGTGCCAGCAGCTTCCCGGGACTGGGCGAGCAGTACTTC. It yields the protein CASSFPGLGEQYF. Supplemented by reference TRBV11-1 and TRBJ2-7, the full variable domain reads EAEVAQSPRYKITEKSQAVAFWCDPISGHATLYWYRQILGQGPELLVQFQDESVVDDSQLPKDRFSAERLKGVDSTLKIQPAELGDSAMYLCASSFPGLGEQYFGPGTRLTVT.

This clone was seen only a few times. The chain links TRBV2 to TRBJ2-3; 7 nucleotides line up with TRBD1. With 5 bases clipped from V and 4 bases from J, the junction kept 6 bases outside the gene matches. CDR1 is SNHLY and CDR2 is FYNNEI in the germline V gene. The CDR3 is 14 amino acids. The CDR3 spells CASSSRGKADTQYF. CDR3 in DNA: TGTGCCAGCAGTTCCAGGGGGAAGGCAGATACGCAGTATTTT.

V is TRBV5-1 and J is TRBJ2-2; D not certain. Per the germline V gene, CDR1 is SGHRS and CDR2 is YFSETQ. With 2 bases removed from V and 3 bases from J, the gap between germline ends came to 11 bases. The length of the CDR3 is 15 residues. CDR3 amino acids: CASSFQAGDTGELFF. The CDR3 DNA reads TGCGCCAGCAGCTTCCAGGCAGGTGACACCGGGGAGCTGTTTTTT. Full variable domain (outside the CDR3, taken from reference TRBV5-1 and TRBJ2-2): KAGVTQTPRYLIKTRGQQVTLSCSPISGHRSVSWYQQTPGQGLQFLFEYFSETQRNKGNFPGRFSGRQFSNSRSEMNVSTLELGDSALYLCASSFQAGDTGELFFGEGSRLTVL.

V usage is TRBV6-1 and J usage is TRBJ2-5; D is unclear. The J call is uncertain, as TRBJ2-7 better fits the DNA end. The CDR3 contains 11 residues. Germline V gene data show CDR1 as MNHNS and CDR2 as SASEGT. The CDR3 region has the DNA TGTGCCTCGTCGGATGCCTACGAGCAGTACTTC. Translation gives CASSDAYEQYF.

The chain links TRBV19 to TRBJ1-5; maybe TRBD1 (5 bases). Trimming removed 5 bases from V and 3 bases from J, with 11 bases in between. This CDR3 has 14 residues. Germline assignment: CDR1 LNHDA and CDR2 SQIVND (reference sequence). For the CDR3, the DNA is TGTGCCAGTAGTGGGGGACGTAACAATCAGCCCCAGCATTTT. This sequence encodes CASSGGRNNQPQHF. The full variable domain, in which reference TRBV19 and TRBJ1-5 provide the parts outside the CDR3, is DGGITQSPKYLFRKEGQNVTLSCEQNLNHDAMYWYRQDPGQGLRLIYYSQIVNDFQKGDIAEGYSVSREKKESFPLTVTSAQKNPTAFYLCASSGGRNNQPQHFGDGTRLSIL.

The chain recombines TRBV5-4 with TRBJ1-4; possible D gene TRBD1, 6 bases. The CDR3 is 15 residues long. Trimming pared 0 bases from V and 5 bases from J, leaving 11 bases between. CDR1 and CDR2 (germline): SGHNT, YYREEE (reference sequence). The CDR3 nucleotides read TGTGCCAGCAGCTTGGCGGGGACATCCAATGAAAAACTGTTTTTT. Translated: CASSLAGTSNEKLFF.

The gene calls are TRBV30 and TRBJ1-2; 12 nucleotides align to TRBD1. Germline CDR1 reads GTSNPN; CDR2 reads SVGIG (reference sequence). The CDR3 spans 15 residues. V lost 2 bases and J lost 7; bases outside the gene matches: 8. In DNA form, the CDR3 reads TGTGCCTGGAGTCGAGGGGACAGGGGGCGAAGTGGCTACACCTTC. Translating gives CAWSRGDRGRSGYTF.

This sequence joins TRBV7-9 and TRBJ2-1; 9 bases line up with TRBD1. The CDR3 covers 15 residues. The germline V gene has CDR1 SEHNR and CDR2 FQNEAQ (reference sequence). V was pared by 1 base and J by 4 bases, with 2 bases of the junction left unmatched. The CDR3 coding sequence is TGTGCCAGCAGCTTAGGGGACAGGGAATACAATGAGCAGTTCTTC. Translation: CASSLGDREYNEQFF. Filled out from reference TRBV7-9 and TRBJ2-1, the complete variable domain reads DTGVSQNPRHKITKRGQNVTFRCDPISEHNRLYWYRQTLGQGPEFLTYFQNEAQLEKSRLLSDRFSAERPKGSFSTLEIQRTEQGDSAMYLCASSLGDREYNEQFFGPGTRLTVL.

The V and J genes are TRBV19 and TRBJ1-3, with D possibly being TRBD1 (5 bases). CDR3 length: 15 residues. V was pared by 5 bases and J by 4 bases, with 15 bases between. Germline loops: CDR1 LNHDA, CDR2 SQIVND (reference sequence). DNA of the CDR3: TGTGCCAGTAGTTGGGGGGGGAGTGCCGGAAACACCATATATTTT. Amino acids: CASSWGGSAGNTIYF.

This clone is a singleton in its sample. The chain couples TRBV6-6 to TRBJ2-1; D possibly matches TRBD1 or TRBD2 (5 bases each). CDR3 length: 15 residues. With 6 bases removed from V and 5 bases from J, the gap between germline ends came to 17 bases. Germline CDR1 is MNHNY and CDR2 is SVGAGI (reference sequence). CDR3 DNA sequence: TGTGCCAGCAGGACGCGTGGGCAGGGAGACAATGAGCAGTTCTTC. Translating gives CASRTRGQGDNEQFF.

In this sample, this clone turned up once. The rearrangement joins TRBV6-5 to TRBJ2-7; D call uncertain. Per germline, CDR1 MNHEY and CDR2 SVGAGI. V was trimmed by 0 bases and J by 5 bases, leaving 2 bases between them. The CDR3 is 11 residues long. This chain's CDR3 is CASSYSNEQYF. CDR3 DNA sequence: TGTGCCAGCAGTTACTCAAACGAGCAGTACTTC.

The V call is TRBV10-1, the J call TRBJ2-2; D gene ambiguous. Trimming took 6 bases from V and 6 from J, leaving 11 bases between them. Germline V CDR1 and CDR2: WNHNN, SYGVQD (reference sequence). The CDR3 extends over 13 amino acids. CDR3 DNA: TGCGCCAGCAGAGGCCACGAGGCCGGGGAGCTGTTTTTT. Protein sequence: CASRGHEAGELFF.

CDR3 nucleotides: TGTGCCAGCAGCATAGCGGGAGGGCCGGTAGAGCAGTACTTC. This gives the protein CASSIAGGPVEQYF. The rearrangement joins TRBV6-6 to TRBJ2-7; TRBD2 agrees at 11 bases. The CDR3 contains 14 residues. The germline V gene has CDR1 MNHNY and CDR2 SVGAGI (reference sequence). Unmatched junction bases numbered 8, after V lost 6 bases and J lost 7 bases.

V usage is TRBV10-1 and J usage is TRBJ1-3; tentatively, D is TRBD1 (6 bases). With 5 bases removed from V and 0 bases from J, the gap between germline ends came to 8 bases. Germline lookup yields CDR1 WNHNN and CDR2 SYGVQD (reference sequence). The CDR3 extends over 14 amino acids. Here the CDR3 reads CASSTGSSGNTIYF. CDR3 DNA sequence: TGCGCCAGCAGTACAGGGAGCTCTGGAAACACCATATATTTT.

The CDR3 here is CASSYGRGRDTEAFF. The CDR3 DNA sequence: TGTGCCAGCAGCTATGGTCGGGGTCGGGACACTGAAGCTTTCTTT. The chain recombines TRBV5-5 with TRBJ1-1, with D unclear. This CDR3 has 15 residues. V was shortened by 3 bases and J by 3 bases, with 15 bases between the two germline ends. CDR1 and CDR2 (germline): SGHKS, YYEKEE (reference sequence).

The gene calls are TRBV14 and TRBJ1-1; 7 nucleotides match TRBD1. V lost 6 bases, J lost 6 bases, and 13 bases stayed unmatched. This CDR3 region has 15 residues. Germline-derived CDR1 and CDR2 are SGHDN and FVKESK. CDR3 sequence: CASSPKPGQSPEAFF. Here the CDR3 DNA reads TGTGCCAGCAGTCCTAAACCGGGACAGAGTCCTGAAGCTTTCTTT.